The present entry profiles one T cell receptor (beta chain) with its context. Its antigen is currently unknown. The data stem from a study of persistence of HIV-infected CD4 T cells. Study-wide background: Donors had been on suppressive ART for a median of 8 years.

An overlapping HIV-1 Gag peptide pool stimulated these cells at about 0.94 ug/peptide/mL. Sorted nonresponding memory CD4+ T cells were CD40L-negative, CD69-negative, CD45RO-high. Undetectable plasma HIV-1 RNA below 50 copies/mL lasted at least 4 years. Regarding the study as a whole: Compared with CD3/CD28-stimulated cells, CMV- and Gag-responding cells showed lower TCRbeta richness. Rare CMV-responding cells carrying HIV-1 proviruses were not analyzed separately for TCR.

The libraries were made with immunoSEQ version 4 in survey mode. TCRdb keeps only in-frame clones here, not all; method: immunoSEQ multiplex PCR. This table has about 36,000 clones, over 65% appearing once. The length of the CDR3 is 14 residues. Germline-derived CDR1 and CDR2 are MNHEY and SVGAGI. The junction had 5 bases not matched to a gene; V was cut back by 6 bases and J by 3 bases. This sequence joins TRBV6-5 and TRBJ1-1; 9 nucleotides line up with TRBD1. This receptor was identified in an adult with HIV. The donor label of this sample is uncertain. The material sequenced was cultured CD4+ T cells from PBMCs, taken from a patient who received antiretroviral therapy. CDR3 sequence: CASRTGGRDTEAFF. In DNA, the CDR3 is TGTGCCAGCAGAACAGGGGGCCGGGACACTGAAGCTTTCTTT.